This is a list of T cell receptor beta chains from one sample in a study of response to subunit inactivated influenza vaccine. TCRdb itself ran the RT-PCR reads through MiXCR, one entry per CDR3 protein. This sample has about 580,000 distinct CDR3 sequences; roughly 15% occur once, and the top ten carry around 10%. Material: PBMCs from blood, obtained roughly 12 days after vaccination. The receptor set was obtained from a man aged 45-65 years who received an inactivated influenza vaccine. CDR3s include the opening cysteine and the closing phenylalanine or tryptophan. Fields, in order: D gene, V gene, clone size, J gene, CDR3 protein, CDR3 DNA. The D gene is left open where the match is weak. Rows may omit the clone size; those that give it use once, few, many or a size class.

d_gene: TRBD1; v_gene: TRBV20-1; abundance: few; j_gene: TRBJ2-6; CDR3aa: CSARRGQSLSGANVLTF; CDR3nt: TGCAGTGCTAGACGGGGACAGAGTCTCTCTGGGGCCAACGTCCTGACTTTC
d_gene: TRBD2; v_gene: TRBV20-1; abundance: .; j_gene: TRBJ2-3; CDR3aa: CSAIDVLAGHTDTQYF; CDR3nt: TGCAGTGCAATAGACGTGTTAGCGGGCCACACAGATACGCAGTATTTT
d_gene: .; v_gene: TRBV7-9; abundance: many; j_gene: TRBJ1-5; CDR3aa: CASSREGGADSNQPQHF; CDR3nt: TGTGCCAGCAGCCGTGAAGGGGGGGCAGATAGCAATCAGCCCCAGCATTTT
d_gene: .; v_gene: TRBV5-1; abundance: .; j_gene: TRBJ2-7; CDR3aa: CASSLPTVGPYEQYF; CDR3nt: TGCGCCAGCAGCTTACCGACAGTCGGACCCTACGAGCAGTACTTC
d_gene: TRBD2; v_gene: TRBV7-8; abundance: few; j_gene: TRBJ2-1; CDR3aa: CASSPGGGGAYNEQFF; CDR3nt: TGTGCCAGCAGTCCGGGAGGGGGGGGCGCCTACAATGAGCAGTTCTTC
d_gene: .; v_gene: TRBV9; abundance: .; j_gene: TRBJ2-2; CDR3aa: CASSARSRVNTGELFF; CDR3nt: TGTGCCAGCAGCGCGCGCAGCAGGGTCAACACCGGGGAGCTGTTTTTT
d_gene: TRBD1; v_gene: TRBV7-9; abundance: .; j_gene: TRBJ1-2; CDR3aa: CASSTQGAKGYTF; CDR3nt: TGTGCCAGCAGCACACAGGGGGCGAAAGGCTACACCTTC
d_gene: .; v_gene: TRBV29-1; abundance: .; j_gene: TRBJ2-7; CDR3aa: CSVRGKSSYEQYF; CDR3nt: TGCAGCGTACGCGGTAAAAGCTCCTACGAGCAGTACTTC
d_gene: .; v_gene: TRBV9; abundance: few; j_gene: TRBJ2-7; CDR3aa: CASSLIPGGPNEQYF; CDR3nt: TGTGCCAGCAGCCTGATCCCCGGAGGGCCGAACGAGCAGTACTTC
d_gene: .; v_gene: TRBV6-6; abundance: .; j_gene: TRBJ2-1; CDR3aa: CASSPTSINEQFF; CDR3nt: TGTGCCAGCAGCCCCACTAGTATCAATGAGCAGTTCTTC
d_gene: TRBD1; v_gene: TRBV10-3; abundance: .; j_gene: TRBJ1-2; CDR3aa: CAISERPGQGDGYTF; CDR3nt: TGTGCCATCAGTGAGCGACCGGGACAGGGGGATGGCTACACCTTC
d_gene: TRBD1; v_gene: TRBV5-1; abundance: .; j_gene: TRBJ2-5; CDR3aa: CASADRTGGAETQYF; CDR3nt: TGCGCCAGCGCTGACAGGACAGGGGGCGCAGAGACCCAGTACTTC
d_gene: TRBD1; v_gene: TRBV5-1; abundance: .; j_gene: TRBJ2-2; CDR3aa: CASSTGQGDTGELFF; CDR3nt: TGCGCCAGCAGCACCGGACAGGGTGACACCGGGGAGCTGTTTTTT
d_gene: TRBD1; v_gene: TRBV7-9; abundance: few; j_gene: TRBJ2-1; CDR3aa: CASSGDRGEYEQFF; CDR3nt: TGTGCCAGCAGCGGGGACAGGGGGGAGTATGAGCAGTTCTTC
d_gene: .; v_gene: TRBV5-1; abundance: few; j_gene: TRBJ2-3; CDR3aa: CASSSDDIRQYF; CDR3nt: TGCGCCAGCAGCTCCGACGACATCAGGCAGTATTTT
d_gene: TRBD1; v_gene: TRBV20-1; abundance: many; j_gene: TRBJ1-5; CDR3aa: CSARAGGGGFGQPQHF; CDR3nt: TGCAGTGCTAGAGCCGGCGGAGGGGGCTTCGGACAGCCCCAGCATTTT